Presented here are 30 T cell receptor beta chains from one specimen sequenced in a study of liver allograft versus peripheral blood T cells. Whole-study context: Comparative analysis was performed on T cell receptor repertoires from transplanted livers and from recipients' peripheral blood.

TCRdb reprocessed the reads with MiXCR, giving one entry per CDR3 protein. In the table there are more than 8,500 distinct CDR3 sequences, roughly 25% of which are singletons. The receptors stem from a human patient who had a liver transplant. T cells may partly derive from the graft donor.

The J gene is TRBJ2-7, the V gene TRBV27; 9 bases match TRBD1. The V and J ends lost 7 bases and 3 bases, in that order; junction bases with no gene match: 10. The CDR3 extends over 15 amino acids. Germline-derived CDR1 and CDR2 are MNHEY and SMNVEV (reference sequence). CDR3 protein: CASTRTWTGDYEQYF. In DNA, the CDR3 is TGTGCCAGCACCCGTACCTGGACAGGGGACTACGAGCAGTACTTC.

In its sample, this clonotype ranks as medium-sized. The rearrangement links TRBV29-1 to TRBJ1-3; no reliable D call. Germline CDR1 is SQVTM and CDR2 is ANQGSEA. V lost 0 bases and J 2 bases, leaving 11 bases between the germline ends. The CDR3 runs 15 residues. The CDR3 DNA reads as TGCAGCGTTGAAGATCCCCGGACGGCTGGAAACACCATATATTTT. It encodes CSVEDPRTAGNTIYF. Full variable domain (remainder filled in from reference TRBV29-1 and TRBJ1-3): SAVISQKPSRDICQRGTSLTIQCQVDSQVTMMFWYRQQPGQSLTLIATANQGSEATYESGFVIDKFPISRPNLTFSTLTVSNMSPEDSSIYLCSVEDPRTAGNTIYFGEGSWLTVV.

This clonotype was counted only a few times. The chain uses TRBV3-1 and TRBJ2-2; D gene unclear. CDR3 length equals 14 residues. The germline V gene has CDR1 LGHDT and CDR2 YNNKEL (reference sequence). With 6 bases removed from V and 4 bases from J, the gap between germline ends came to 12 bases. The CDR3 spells CASRYGYGTGELFF. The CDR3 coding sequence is TGTGCCAGCAGGTATGGGTATGGCACCGGGGAGCTGTTTTTT.

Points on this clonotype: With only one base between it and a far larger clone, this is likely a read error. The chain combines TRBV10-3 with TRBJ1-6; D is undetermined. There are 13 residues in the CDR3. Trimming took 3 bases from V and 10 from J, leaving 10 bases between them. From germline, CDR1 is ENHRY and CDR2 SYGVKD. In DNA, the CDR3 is TGTGCCATCAGTGAAGAAGGCGGCTCACCCCTCCACTTT. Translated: CAISEEGGSPLHF.

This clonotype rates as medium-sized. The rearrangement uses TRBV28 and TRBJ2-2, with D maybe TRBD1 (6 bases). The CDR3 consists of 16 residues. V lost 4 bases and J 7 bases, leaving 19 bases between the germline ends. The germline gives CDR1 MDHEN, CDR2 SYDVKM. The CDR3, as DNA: TGTGCCAGCAGTTATCCCCAGCGGTCAGGGGACGGGGAGCTGTTTTTT. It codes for CASSYPQRSGDGELFF.

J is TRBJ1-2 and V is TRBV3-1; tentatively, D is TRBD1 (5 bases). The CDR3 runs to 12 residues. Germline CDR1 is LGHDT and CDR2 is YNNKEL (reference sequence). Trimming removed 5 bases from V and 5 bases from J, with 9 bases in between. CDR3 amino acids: CASSFPGYGYTF. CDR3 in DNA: TGTGCCAGCAGCTTTCCAGGGTATGGCTACACCTTC.

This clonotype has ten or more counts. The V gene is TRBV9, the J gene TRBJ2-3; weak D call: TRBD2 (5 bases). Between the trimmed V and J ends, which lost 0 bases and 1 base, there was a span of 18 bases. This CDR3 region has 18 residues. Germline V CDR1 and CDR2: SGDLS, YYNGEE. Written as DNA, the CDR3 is TGTGCCAGCAGCGTAGCTCCCCAGAGGGTAGCCCGCACAGATACGCAGTATTTT. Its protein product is CASSVAPQRVARTDTQYF.

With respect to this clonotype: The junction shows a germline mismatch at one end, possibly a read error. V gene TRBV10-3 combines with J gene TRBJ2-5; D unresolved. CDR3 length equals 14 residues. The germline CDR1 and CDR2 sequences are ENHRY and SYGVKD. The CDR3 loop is CASSYSTLLGTQYF. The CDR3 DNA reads TGTGCCAGCAGTTACTCAACACTCCTGGGGACCCAGTACTTC.

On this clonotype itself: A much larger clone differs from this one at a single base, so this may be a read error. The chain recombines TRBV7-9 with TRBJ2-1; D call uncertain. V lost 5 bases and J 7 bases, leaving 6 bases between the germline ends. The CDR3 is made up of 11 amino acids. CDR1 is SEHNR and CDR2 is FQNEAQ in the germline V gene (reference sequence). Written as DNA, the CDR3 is TGTGCCAGCAGCAGTGGGAATGAGCAGTTCTTC. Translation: CASSSGNEQFF.

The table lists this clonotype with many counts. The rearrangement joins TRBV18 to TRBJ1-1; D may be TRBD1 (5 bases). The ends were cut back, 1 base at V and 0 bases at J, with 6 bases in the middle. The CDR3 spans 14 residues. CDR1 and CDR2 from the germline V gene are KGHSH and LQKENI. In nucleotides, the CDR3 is TGTGCCAGCTCACCACAGGGGATGAACACTGAAGCTTTCTTT. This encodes CASSPQGMNTEAFF.

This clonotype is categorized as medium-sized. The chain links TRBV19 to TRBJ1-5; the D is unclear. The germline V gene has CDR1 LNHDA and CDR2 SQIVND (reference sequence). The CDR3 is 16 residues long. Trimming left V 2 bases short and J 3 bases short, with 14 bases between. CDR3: CASSINPGYYNQPQHF. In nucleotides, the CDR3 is TGTGCCAGTAGTATAAACCCAGGCTACTACAATCAGCCCCAGCATTTT.

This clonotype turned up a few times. CDR3 in amino acids: CASSPAGPNFGEQFF. The CDR3 coding sequence is TGTGCCAGCAGTCCAGCTGGTCCTAACTTTGGGGAGCAGTTCTTC. The J gene is TRBJ2-1, the V gene TRBV12-3 or TRBV12-4; no firm D call. V lost 5 bases to trimming and J lost 10 bases, with 21 bases between them. This CDR3 has 15 residues.

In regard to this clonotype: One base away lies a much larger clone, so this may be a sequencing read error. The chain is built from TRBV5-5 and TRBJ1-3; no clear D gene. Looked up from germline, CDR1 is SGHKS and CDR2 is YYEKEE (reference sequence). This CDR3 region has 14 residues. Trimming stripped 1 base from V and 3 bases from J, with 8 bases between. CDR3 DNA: TGTGCCAGCAGCTTGTGGCAGGTTGGAAACACCATATATTTT. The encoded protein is CASSLWQVGNTIYF.

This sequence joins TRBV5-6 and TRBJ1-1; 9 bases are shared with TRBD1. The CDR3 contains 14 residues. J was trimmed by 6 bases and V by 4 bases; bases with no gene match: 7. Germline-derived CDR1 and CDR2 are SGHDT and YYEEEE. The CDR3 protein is CASSLRDRVPEAFF. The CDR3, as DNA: TGTGCCAGCAGCCTTCGGGACAGGGTACCTGAAGCTTTCTTT. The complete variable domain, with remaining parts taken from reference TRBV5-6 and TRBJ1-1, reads DAGVTQSPTHLIKTRGQQVTLRCSPKSGHDTVSWYQQALGQGPQFIFQYYEEEERQRGNFPDRFSGHQFPNYSSELNVNALLLGDSALYLCASSLRDRVPEAFFGQGTRLTVV.

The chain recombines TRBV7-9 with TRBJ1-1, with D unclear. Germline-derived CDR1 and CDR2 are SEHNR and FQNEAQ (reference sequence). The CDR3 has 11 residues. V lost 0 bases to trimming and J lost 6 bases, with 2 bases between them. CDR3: CASSLAAEAFF. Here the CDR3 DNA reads TGTGCCAGCAGCTTAGCGGCTGAAGCTTTCTTT.

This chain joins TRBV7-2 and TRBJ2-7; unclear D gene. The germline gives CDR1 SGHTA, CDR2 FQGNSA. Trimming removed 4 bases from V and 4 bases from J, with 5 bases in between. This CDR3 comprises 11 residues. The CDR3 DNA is TGTGCCAGCAGCTCGACTTACGAGCAGTACTTC. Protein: CASSSTYEQYF.

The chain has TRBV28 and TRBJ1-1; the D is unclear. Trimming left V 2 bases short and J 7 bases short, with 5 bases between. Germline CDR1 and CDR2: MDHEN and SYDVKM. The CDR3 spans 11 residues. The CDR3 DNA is TGTGCCAGCAGTTTAAAGCTTGAAGCTTTCTTT. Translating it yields CASSLKLEAFF. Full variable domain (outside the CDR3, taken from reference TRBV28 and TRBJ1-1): DVKVTQSSRYLVKRTGEKVFLECVQDMDHENMFWYRQDPGLGLRLIYFSYDVKMKEKGDIPEGYSVSREKKERFSLILESASTNQTSMYLCASSLKLEAFFGQGTRLTVV.

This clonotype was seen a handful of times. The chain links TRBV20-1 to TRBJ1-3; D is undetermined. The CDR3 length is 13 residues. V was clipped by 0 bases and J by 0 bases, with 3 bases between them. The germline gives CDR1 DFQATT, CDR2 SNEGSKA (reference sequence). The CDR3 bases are TGCAGTGCTAGAGAATACTCTGGAAACACCATATATTTT. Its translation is CSAREYSGNTIYF.

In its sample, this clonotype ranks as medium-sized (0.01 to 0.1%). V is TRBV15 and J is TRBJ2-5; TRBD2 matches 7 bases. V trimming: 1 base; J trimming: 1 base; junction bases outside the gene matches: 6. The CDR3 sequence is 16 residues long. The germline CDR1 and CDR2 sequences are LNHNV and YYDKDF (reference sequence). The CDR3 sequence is CATSRGWGGSQETQYF. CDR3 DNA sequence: TGTGCCACCAGCAGAGGATGGGGGGGTAGCCAAGAGACCCAGTACTTC. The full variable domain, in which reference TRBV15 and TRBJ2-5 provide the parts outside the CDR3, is DAMVIQNPRYQVTQFGKPVTLSCSQTLNHNVMYWYQQKSSQAPKLLFHYYDKDFNNEADTPDNFQSRRPNTSFCFLDIRSPGLGDTAMYLCATSRGWGGSQETQYFGPGTRLLVL.

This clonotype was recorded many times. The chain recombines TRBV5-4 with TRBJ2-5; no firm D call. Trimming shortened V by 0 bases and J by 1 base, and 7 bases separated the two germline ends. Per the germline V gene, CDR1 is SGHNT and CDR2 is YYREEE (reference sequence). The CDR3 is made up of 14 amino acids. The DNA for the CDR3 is TGTGCCAGCAGCTTGGCCCAGGTCCAAGAGACCCAGTACTTC. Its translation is CASSLAQVQETQYF.

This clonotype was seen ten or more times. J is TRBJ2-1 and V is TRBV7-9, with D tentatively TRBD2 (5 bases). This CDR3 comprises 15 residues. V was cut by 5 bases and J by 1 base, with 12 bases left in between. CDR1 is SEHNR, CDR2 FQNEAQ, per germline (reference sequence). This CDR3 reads CASSPAGGSYNEQFF. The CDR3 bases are TGTGCCAGCAGCCCCGCGGGTGGATCCTACAATGAGCAGTTCTTC.

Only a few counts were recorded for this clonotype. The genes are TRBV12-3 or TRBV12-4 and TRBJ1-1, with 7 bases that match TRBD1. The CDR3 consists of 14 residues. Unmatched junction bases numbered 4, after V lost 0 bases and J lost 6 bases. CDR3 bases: TGTGCCAGCAGTTTAGCGACAGGGCTCGCTGAAGCTTTCTTT. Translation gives CASSLATGLAEAFF.

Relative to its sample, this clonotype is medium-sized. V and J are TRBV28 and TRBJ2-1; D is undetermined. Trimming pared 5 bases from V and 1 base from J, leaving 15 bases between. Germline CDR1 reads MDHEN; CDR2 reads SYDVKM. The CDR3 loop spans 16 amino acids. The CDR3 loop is CASSHTRSRSYNEQFF. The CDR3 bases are TGTGCCAGCAGTCACACGCGGTCGCGGTCCTACAATGAGCAGTTCTTC.

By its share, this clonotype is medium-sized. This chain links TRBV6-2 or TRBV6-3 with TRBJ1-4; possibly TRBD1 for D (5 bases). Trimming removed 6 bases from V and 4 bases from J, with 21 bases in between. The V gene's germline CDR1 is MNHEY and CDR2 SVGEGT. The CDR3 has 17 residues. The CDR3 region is CASRSPATDLLNEKLFF. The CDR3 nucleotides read TGTGCCAGCAGGAGCCCGGCGACAGATCTCCTTAATGAAAAACTGTTTTTT.

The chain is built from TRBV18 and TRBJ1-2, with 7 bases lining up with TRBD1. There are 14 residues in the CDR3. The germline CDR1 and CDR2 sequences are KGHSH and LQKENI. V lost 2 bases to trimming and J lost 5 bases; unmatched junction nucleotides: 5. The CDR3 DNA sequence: TGTGCCAGCTCACCAGTGGGGACAGATTATGGCTACACCTTC. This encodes CASSPVGTDYGYTF.

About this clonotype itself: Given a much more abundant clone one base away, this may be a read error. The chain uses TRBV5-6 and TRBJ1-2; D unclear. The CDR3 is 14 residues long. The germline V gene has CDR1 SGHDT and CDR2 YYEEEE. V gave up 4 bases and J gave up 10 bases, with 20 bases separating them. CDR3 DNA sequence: TGTGCCAGCAGCACCCCCGGGAGGTACGGTGACTACACCTTC. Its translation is CASSTPGRYGDYTF.

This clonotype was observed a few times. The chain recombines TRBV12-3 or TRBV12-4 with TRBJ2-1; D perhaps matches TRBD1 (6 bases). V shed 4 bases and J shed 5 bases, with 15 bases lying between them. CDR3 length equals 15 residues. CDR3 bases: TGTGCCAGCAGTTCACAGGGATTTCTTAACAATGAGCAGTTCTTC. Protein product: CASSSQGFLNNEQFF.

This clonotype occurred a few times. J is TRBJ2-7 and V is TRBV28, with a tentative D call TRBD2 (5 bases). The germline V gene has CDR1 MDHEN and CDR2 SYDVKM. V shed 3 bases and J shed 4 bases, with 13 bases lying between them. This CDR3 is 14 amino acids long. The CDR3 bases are TGTGCCAGCAGTTTGCGGGCAGAAAGATACGAGCAGTACTTC. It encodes CASSLRAERYEQYF.

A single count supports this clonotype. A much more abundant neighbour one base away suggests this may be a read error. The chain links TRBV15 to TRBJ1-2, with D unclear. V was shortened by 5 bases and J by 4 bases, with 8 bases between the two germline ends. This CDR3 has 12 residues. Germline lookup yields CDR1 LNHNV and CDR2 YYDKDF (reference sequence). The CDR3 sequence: CATSPATYGYTF. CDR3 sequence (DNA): TGTGCCACCAGCCCTGCCACCTATGGCTACACCTTC.

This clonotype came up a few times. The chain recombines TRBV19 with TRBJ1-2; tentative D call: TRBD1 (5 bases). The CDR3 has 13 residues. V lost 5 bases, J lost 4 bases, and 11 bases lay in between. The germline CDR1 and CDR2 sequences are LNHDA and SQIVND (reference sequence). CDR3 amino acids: CASSPQAGYGYTF. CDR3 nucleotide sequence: TGTGCCAGTAGTCCACAGGCAGGCTATGGCTACACCTTC.